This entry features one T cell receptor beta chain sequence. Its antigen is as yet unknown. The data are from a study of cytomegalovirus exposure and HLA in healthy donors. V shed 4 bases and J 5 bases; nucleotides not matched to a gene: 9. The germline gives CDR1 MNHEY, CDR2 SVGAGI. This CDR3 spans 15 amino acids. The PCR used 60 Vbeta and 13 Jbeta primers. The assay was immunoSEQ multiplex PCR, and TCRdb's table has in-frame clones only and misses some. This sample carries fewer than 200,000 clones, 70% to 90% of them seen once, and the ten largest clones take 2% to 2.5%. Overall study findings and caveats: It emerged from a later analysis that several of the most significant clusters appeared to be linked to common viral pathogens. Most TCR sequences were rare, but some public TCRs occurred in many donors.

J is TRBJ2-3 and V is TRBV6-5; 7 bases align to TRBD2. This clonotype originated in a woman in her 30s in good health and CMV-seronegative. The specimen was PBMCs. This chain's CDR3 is CASSFDGGKVDTQYF. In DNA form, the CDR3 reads TGTGCCAGCAGTTTCGACGGGGGGAAGGTAGATACGCAGTATTTT.